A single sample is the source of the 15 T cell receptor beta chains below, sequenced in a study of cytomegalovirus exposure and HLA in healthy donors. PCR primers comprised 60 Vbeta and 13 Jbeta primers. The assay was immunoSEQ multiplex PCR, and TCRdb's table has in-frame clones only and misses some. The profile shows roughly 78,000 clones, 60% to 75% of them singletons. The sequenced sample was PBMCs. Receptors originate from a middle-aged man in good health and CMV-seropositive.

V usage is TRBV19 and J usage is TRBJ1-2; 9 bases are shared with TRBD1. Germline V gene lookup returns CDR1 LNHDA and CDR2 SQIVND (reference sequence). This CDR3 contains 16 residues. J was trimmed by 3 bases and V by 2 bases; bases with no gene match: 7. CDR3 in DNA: TGTGCCAGTAGTATATTTACAGGGGGCGCCGACTATGGCTACACCTTC. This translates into CASSIFTGGADYGYTF.

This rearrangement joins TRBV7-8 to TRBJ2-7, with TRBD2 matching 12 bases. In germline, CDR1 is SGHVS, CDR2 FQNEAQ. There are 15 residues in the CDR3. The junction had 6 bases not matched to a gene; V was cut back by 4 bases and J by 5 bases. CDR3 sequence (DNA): TGTGCCAGCAGCTCCGCTAGCGGGGGGGCCCACGAGCAGTACTTC. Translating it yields CASSSASGGAHEQYF. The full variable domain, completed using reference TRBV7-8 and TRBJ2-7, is GAGVSQSPRYKVAKRGQDVALRCDPISGHVSLFWYQQALGQGPEFLTYFQNEAQLDKSGLPSDRFFAERPEGSVSTLKIQRTQQEDSAVYLCASSSASGGAHEQYFGPGTRLTVT.

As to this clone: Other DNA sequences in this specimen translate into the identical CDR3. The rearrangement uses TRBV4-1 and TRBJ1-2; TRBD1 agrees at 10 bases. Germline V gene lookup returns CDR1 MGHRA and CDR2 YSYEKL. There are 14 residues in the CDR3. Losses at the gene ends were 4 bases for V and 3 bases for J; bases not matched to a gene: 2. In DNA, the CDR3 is TGCGCCAGCAGCCGGACAGGGGGAGACTATGGCTACACCTTC. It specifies CASSRTGGDYGYTF.

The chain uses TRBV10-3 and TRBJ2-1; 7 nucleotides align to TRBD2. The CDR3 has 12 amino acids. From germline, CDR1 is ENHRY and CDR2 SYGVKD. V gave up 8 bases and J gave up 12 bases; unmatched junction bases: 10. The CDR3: CAILSGESGQFF. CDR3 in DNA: TGTGCCATCTTAAGCGGGGAGAGCGGGCAGTTCTTC.

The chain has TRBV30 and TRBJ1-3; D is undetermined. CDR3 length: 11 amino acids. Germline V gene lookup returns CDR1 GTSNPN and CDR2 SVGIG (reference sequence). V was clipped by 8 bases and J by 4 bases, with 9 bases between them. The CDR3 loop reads CAAGVGNTIYF. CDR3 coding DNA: TGTGCCGCCGGTGTGGGAAACACCATATATTTT.

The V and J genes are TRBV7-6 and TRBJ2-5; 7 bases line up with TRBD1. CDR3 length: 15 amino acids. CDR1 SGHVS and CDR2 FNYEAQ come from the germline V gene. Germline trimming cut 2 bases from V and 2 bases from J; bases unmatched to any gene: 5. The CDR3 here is CASSLSGRGQETQYF. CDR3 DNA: TGTGCCAGCAGCTTAAGCGGCAGGGGGCAAGAGACCCAGTACTTC.

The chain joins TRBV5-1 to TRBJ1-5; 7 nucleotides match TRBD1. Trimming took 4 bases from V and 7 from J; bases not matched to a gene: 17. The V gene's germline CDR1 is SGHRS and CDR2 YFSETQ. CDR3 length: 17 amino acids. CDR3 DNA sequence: TGCGCCAGCAGCCCGAGACAGGGTGGGAATCTGCGGCAGCCCCAGCATTTT. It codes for CASSPRQGGNLRQPQHF. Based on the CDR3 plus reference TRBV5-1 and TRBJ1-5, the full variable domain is KAGVTQTPRYLIKTRGQQVTLSCSPISGHRSVSWYQQTPGQGLQFLFEYFSETQRNKGNFPGRFSGRQFSNSRSEMNVSTLELGDSALYLCASSPRQGGNLRQPQHFGDGTRLSIL.

The CDR3 sequence: CASSLLLRDAAFF. The CDR3 DNA follows: TGTGCCAGCAGCTTATTACTTCGGGATGCGGCTTTCTTT. The rearrangement uses TRBV7-2 and TRBJ1-1; no clear D. Germline CDR1 is SGHTA and CDR2 is FQGNSA. The CDR3 covers 13 residues. With 2 bases removed from V and 11 bases from J, the gap between germline ends came to 15 bases.

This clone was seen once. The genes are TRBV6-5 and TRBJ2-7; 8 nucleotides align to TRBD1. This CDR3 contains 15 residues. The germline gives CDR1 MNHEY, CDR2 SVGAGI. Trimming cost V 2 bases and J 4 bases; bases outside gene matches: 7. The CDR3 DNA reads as TGTGCCAGCAGTTACGACAGGGGAAACCGGTACGAGCAGTACTTC. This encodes CASSYDRGNRYEQYF.

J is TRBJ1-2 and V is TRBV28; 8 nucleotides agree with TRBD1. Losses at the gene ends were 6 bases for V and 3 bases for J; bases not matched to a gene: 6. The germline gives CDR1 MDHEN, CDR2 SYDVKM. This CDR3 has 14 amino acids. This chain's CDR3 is CASRAGGRDYGYTF. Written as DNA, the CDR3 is TGTGCCAGCAGAGCAGGGGGCAGAGACTATGGCTACACCTTC.

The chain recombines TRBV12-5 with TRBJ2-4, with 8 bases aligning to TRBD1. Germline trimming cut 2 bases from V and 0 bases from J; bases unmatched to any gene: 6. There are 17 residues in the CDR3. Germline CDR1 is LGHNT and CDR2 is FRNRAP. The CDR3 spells CASGLLGRGLAKNIQYF. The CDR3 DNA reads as TGTGCTAGTGGTTTGCTAGGCAGGGGGCTAGCCAAAAACATTCAGTACTTC.

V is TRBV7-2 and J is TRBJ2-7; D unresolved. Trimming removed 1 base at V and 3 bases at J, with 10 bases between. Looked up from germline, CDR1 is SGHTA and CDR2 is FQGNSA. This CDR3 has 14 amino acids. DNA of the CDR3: TGTGCCAGCAGCTTAGATGTGAAGAGCTACGAGCAGTACTTC. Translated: CASSLDVKSYEQYF.

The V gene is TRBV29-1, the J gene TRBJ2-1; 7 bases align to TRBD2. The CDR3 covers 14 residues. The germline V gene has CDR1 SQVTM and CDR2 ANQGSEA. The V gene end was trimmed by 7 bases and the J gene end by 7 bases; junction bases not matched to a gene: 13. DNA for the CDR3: TGCAGCGGGGGGGAGGGGATTCGTCCGAATGAGCAGTTCTTC. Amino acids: CSGGEGIRPNEQFF.

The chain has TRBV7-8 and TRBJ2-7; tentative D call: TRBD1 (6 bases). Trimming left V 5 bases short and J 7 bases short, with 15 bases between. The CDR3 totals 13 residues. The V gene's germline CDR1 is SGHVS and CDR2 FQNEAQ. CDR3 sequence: CASSLYQGTEQYF. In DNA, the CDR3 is TGTGCCAGCAGCCTTTACCAGGGGACGGAGCAGTACTTC.

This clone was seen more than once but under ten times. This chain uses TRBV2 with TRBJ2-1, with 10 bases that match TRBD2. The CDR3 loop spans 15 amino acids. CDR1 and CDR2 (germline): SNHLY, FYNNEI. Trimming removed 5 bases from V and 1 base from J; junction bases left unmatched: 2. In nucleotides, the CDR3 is TGTGCCAGCAGTCTTAGCGGGGGGTCCTACAATGAGCAGTTCTTC. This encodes CASSLSGGSYNEQFF.